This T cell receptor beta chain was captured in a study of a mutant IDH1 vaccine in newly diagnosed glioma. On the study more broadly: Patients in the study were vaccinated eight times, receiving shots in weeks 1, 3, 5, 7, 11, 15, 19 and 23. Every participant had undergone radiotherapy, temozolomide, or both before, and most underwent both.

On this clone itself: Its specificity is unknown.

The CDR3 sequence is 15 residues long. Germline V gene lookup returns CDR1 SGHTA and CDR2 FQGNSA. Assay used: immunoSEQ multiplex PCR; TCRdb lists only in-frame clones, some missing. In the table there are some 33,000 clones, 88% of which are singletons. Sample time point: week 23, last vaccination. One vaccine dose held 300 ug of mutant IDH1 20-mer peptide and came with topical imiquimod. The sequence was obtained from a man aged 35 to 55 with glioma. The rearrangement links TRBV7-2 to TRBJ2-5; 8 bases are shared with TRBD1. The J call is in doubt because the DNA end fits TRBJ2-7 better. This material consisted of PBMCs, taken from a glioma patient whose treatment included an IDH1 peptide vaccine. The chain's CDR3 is CASSRTDREIDEQYF. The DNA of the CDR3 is TGTGCCAGCAGCCGAACGGACAGGGAAATTGACGAGCAGTACTTC.